Listed here are 19 T cell receptor beta chains from one sample, sequenced in a study of Graves' ophthalmopathy and Graves' hyperthyroidism. The authors amplified TCR beta CDR3 regions, and they did so from RNA transcripts for repertoire sequencing. RT-PCR with HTBI primers came first, then second-round multiplex PCR. In TCRdb, the multiplex PCR reads were re-called with MiXCR into one record per CDR3 protein. The sample carries about 220,000 distinct CDR3 sequences, around a fifth recorded once. Sequencing was carried out using peripheral blood. The receptor set was obtained from a woman in her 50s with Graves' ophthalmopathy.

This clonotype was seen once. The V gene is TRBV6-1, the J gene TRBJ1-1; D ambiguous. CDR3 length: 13 amino acids. CDR1 and CDR2 (germline): MNHNS, SASEGT. V lost 5 bases and J 3 bases, leaving 10 bases between the germline ends. The CDR3, as DNA: TGTGCCAGCAGTCGGCACCGGGACACTGAAGCTTTCTTT. Its translation: CASSRHRDTEAFF.

This clonotype has only a few counts. The chain joins TRBV19 to TRBJ2-5; no definite D call. The CDR3 runs to 13 residues. From germline, CDR1 is LNHDA and CDR2 SQIVND (reference sequence). V was trimmed by 3 bases and J by 10 bases, leaving 15 bases between them. The CDR3 DNA reads TGTGCCAGTAGTATTATCAAGGGCCTTGACCAGTACTTC. Its translation: CASSIIKGLDQYF.

The J gene is TRBJ1-1, the V gene TRBV18; 7 bases line up with TRBD1. After removal of 3 bases from V and 7 bases from J, the junction contained 5 bases not matched to a gene. This CDR3 contains 13 residues. CDR1 and CDR2 from the germline V gene are KGHSH and LQKENI. The DNA of the CDR3 is TGTGCCAGCTCACCGGGACAGTCCGTTGAAGCTTTCTTT. It specifies CASSPGQSVEAFF.

This clonotype was detected ten times or more. The chain combines TRBV7-8 with TRBJ2-7; 8 positions agree with TRBD2. Germline assignment: CDR1 SGHVS and CDR2 FQNEAQ. Unmatched junction bases numbered 4, after V lost 1 base and J lost 2 bases. The CDR3 extends over 15 amino acids. The CDR3 DNA is TGTGCCAGCAGCTTAGGCGGGAGGTCCCCCTACGAGCAGTACTTC. Its protein product is CASSLGGRSPYEQYF.

The CDR3 nucleotides read TGCAGCTACCAACAGGACAGGGCCCCCTACGAGCAGTACTTC. This codes for CSYQQDRAPYEQYF. The chain couples TRBV29-1 to TRBJ2-7; 8 nucleotides align to TRBD1. CDR1 and CDR2 from the germline V gene are SQVTM and ANQGSEA. V was pared by 8 bases and J by 2 bases, with 11 bases of the junction left unmatched. This CDR3 contains 14 residues.

In this sample, this clonotype turned up many times. V is TRBV6-4 and J is TRBJ2-4, with D perhaps matching TRBD2 (5 bases). Germline V gene sequence: CDR1 MRHNA, CDR2 SNTAGT. This CDR3 is 13 amino acids long. The V end lost 5 bases, the J end lost 12 bases, and 17 bases lay between the germline ends. CDR3 sequence reads: CASSPSPGETQYF. CDR3 sequence (DNA): TGTGCCAGCAGTCCTTCGCCTGGGGAGACTCAGTACTTC.

The rearrangement uses TRBV2 and TRBJ1-1, with 10 bases aligning to TRBD1. The germline V gene encodes CDR1 SNHLY and CDR2 FYNNEI. The V segment lost 3 bases and the J segment 10 bases; nucleotides outside the gene matches: 11. This CDR3 region has 15 residues. CDR3 nucleotide sequence: TGTGCCAGCAGTGAGGAGGGACAGGGGATTTCGGCAGCTTTCTTT. Protein product: CASSEEGQGISAAFF.

At least ten counts were recorded for this clonotype. The genes are TRBV28 and TRBJ1-5, with D unclear. V dropped 7 bases and J dropped 0 bases, with 4 bases sitting between them. Per germline, CDR1 MDHEN and CDR2 SYDVKM. The CDR3 spans 12 residues. The CDR3 region is CASTVSNQPQHF. In nucleotides, the CDR3 is TGTGCCAGCACAGTTAGCAATCAGCCCCAGCATTTT.

In DNA form, the CDR3 reads TGTGCCAGCAGTACGACAGGGGGAGACTACGAGCAGTACTTC. It translates to CASSTTGGDYEQYF. The chain is built from TRBV6-1 and TRBJ2-7; 9 bases align to TRBD1. After removal of 5 bases from V and 3 bases from J, the junction contained 5 bases not matched to a gene. The CDR3 contains 14 residues. Germline CDR1 is MNHNS and CDR2 is SASEGT.

This clonotype has at least ten counts. The V gene is TRBV29-1, the J gene TRBJ1-1; D call uncertain. The ends were cut back, 1 base at V and 10 bases at J, with 7 bases in the middle. Looked up from germline, CDR1 is SQVTM and CDR2 is ANQGSEA. The CDR3 consists of 10 residues. The CDR3 loop is CSVEALVAFF. The CDR3 bases are TGCAGCGTTGAAGCCCTCGTAGCTTTCTTT.

This clonotype has ten or more counts. The chain has TRBV11-1 and TRBJ2-5; D gene uncertain. The germline V and J ends were trimmed by 1 base and 5 bases, with 32 bases remaining between them. This CDR3 region has 21 residues. Germline V gene sequence: CDR1 SGHAT, CDR2 FQDESV (reference sequence). The CDR3 here is CASSLDFLAYKKGLITETQYF. The DNA of the CDR3 is TGTGCCAGCAGCTTAGATTTTCTGGCCTACAAAAAGGGTTTAATTACGGAGACCCAGTACTTC.

This clonotype was seen many times. The chain joins TRBV12-3 or TRBV12-4 to TRBJ2-5; maybe TRBD1 (6 bases). Trimming shortened V by 2 bases and J by 6 bases, and 10 bases separated the two germline ends. There are 13 residues in the CDR3. The DNA for the CDR3 is TGTGCCAGCAGTTTATATGGGGGCCAGACCCAGTACTTC. Protein: CASSLYGGQTQYF.

The rearrangement joins TRBV28 to TRBJ2-7; TRBD2 is a possible D gene (5 bases). The length of the CDR3 is 15 residues. The ends were cut back, 6 bases at V and 4 bases at J, with 19 bases in the middle. Germline values: CDR1 MDHEN, CDR2 SYDVKM. In DNA, the CDR3 is TGTGCCAGCAGCAAGAGGGTTCCTATGGGTTACGAGCAGTACTTC. Translated: CASSKRVPMGYEQYF.

This chain joins TRBV12-3 or TRBV12-4 and TRBJ1-6; unclear D gene. Between the trimmed V and J ends, which lost 3 bases and 1 base, there was a span of 7 bases. The CDR3 totals 15 residues. The CDR3 region has the DNA TGTGCCAGCAGTTTGGGGATATCCTATAATTCACCCCTCCACTTT. It is translated as CASSLGISYNSPLHF.

This clonotype was seen repeatedly, ten times or more. V gene TRBV20-1 combines with J gene TRBJ1-5; 7 bases are a match to TRBD1. From germline, CDR1 is DFQATT and CDR2 SNEGSKA (reference sequence). V was clipped by 3 bases and J by 3 bases; unmatched bases: 5. The CDR3 is made up of 14 amino acids. CDR3 sequence reads: CSARTGNTNQPQHF. The CDR3 DNA follows: TGCAGTGCTAGGACAGGGAATACCAATCAGCCCCAGCATTTT.

In this sample, this clonotype turned up many times. The chain employs TRBV29-1 and TRBJ2-4; D is possibly TRBD1 (6 bases). Germline assignment: CDR1 SQVTM and CDR2 ANQGSEA. V shed 5 bases and J shed 7 bases, with 15 bases lying between them. This CDR3 spans 13 amino acids. CDR3: CSVSIQGLNIQYF. The CDR3, as DNA: TGCAGCGTTTCAATCCAGGGGCTCAACATTCAGTACTTC.

The sample holds many counts of this clonotype. The chain has TRBV2 and TRBJ2-5; 12 bases fit TRBD2. Germline trimming cut 6 bases from V and 5 bases from J; bases unmatched to any gene: 4. This CDR3 spans 14 amino acids. Looked up from germline, CDR1 is SNHLY and CDR2 is FYNNEI. This CDR3 reads CASSSGLAGETQYF. As DNA, the CDR3 is TGTGCCAGCAGCTCGGGACTAGCGGGCGAGACCCAGTACTTC. Full variable domain (rest looked up from reference TRBV2 and TRBJ2-5): EPEVTQTPSHQVTQMGQEVILRCVPISNHLYFYWYRQILGQKVEFLVSFYNNEISEKSEIFDDQFSVERPDGSNFTLKIRSTKLEDSAMYFCASSSGLAGETQYFGPGTRLLVL.

This clonotype was picked up a small number of times. This chain uses TRBV14 with TRBJ2-7, with D uncertain. The ends were cut back, 0 bases at V and 0 bases at J, with 9 bases in the middle. Germline CDR1 and CDR2: SGHDN and FVKESK. This CDR3 has 15 residues. CDR3 DNA sequence: TGTGCCAGCAGCCAAGATTTAAGGAGCTCCTACGAGCAGTACTTC. Translating gives CASSQDLRSSYEQYF.

At least ten counts were recorded for this clonotype. The V gene is TRBV2, the J gene TRBJ1-2; a weak D match, TRBD1 (6 bases). V gave up 4 bases and J gave up 8 bases, with 14 bases separating them. CDR3 size: 13 residues. Germline CDR1 is SNHLY and CDR2 is FYNNEI. The CDR3 nucleotides are TGTGCCAGCAGTGCCTTGGGGGCAGGGGGCTACACCTTC. As protein: CASSALGAGGYTF.